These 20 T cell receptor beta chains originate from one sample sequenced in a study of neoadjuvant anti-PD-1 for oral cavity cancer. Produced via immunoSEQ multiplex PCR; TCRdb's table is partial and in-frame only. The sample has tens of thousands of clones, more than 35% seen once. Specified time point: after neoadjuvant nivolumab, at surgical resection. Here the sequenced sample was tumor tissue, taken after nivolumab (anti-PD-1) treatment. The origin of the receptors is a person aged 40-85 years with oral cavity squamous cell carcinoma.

The CDR3 region has the DNA TGCGCCAGCAACCCGGGCGGTGGACAGGGGAGAGCTACCGGGGAGCTGTTTTTT. It encodes CASNPGGGQGRATGELFF. V and J are TRBV10-1 and TRBJ2-2; TRBD1 matches 9 bases. V lost 7 bases, J lost 5 bases, and 17 bases stayed unmatched. The CDR3 extends over 18 amino acids. The germline CDR1 and CDR2 sequences are WNHNN and SYGVQD (reference sequence).

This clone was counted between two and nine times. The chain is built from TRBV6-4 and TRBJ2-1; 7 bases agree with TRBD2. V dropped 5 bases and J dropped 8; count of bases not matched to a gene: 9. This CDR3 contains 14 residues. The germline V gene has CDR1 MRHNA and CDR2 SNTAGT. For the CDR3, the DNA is TGTGCCAGCAGTTTCGGGGGAGGGCAAGATGAGCAGTTCTTC. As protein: CASSFGGGQDEQFF.

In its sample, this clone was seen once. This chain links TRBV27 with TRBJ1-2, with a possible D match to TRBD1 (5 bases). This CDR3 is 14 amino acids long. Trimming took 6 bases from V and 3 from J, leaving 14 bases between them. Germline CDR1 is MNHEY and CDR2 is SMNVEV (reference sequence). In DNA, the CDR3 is TGTGCCAGCAGGCCAGGCGGGGGGTACTATGGCTACACCTTC. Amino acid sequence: CASRPGGGYYGYTF.

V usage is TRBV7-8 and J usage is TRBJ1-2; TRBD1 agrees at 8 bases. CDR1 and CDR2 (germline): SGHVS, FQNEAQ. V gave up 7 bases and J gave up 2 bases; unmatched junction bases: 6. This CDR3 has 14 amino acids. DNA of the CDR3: TGTGCCAGCACCCAGGGGGCCTTCAACTATGGCTACACCTTC. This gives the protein CASTQGAFNYGYTF.

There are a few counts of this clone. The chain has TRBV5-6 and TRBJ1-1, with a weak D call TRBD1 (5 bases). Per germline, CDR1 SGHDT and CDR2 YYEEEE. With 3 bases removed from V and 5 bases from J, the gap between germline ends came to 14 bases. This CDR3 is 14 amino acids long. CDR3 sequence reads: CASSSLAGRTEAFF. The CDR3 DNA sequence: TGTGCCAGCAGCTCGCTGGCAGGGCGAACTGAAGCTTTCTTT.

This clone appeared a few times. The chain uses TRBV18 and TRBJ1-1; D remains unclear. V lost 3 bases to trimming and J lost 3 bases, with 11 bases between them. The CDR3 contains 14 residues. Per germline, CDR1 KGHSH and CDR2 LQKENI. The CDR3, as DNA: TGTGCCAGCTCACCGGCGGGGAGGGACACTGAAGCTTTCTTT. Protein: CASSPAGRDTEAFF.

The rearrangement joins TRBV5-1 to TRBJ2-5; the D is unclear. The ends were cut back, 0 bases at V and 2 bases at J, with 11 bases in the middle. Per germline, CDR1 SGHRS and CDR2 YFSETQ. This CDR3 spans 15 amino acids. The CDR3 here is CASSLGSSPQETQYF. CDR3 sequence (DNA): TGCGCCAGCAGCTTGGGGTCGAGCCCTCAAGAGACCCAGTACTTC.

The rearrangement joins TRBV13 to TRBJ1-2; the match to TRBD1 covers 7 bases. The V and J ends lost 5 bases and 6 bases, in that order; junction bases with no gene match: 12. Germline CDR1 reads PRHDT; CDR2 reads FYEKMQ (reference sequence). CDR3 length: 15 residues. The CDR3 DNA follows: TGTGCCAGCAGCCCCGGGACAGCCACTGGGCATGGCTACACCTTC. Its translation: CASSPGTATGHGYTF.

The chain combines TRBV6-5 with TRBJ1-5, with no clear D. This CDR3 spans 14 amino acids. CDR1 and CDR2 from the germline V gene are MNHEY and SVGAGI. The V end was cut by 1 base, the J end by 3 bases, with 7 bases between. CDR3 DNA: TGTGCCAGCAGTTACTTGTCCACCAATCAGCCCCAGCATTTT. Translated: CASSYLSTNQPQHF.

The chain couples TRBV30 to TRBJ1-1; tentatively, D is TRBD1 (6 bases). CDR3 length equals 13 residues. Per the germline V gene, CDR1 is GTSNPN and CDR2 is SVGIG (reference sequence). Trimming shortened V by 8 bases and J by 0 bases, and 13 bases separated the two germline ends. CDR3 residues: CATQGQLNTEAFF. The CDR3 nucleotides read TGTGCCACCCAAGGACAGTTGAACACTGAAGCTTTCTTT.

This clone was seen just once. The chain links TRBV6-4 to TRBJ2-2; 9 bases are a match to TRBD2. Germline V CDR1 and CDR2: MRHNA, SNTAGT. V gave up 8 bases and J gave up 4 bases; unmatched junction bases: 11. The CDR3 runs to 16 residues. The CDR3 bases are TGTGCCAGCCGGGTAGCGGGAGTGTGGGGCACCGGGGAGCTGTTTTTT. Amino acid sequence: CASRVAGVWGTGELFF.

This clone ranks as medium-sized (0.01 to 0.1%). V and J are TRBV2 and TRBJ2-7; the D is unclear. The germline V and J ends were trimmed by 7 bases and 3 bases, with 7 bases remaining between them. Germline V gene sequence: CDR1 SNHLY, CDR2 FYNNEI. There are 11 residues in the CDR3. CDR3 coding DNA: TGTGCCAGCATTAGAGACTACGAGCAGTACTTC. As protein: CASIRDYEQYF.

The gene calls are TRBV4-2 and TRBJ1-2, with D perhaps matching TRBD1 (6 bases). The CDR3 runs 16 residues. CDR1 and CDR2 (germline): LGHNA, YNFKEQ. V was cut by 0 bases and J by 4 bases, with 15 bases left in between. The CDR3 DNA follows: TGTGCCAGCAGCCAAGATGGCAATTCCAGGGGCTATGGCTACACCTTC. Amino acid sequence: CASSQDGNSRGYGYTF.

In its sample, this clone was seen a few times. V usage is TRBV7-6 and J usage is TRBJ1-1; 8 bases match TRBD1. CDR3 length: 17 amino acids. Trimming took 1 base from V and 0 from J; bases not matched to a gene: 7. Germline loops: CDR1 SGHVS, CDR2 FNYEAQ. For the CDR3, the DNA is TGTGCCAGCAGCTTAGTGTCTGGACAGGGAATGAACACTGAAGCTTTCTTT. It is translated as CASSLVSGQGMNTEAFF.

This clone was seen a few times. The CDR3 sequence: CASSPDRNSGANVLTF. CDR3 DNA: TGTGCCAGCAGCCCGGACAGAAACTCTGGGGCCAACGTCCTGACTTTC. This chain links TRBV6-4 with TRBJ2-6; D might be TRBD1 (6 bases). Trimming pared 6 bases from V and 0 bases from J, leaving 12 bases between. Germline CDR1 reads MRHNA; CDR2 reads SNTAGT. The CDR3 consists of 16 residues.

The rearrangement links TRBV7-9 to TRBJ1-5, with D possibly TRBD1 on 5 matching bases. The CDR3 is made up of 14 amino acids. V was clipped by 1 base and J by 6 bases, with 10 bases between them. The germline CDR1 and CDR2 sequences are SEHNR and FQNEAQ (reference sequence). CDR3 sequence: CASSLGGGVQPQHF. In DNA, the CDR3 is TGTGCCAGCAGCTTAGGCGGGGGAGTTCAGCCCCAGCATTTT.

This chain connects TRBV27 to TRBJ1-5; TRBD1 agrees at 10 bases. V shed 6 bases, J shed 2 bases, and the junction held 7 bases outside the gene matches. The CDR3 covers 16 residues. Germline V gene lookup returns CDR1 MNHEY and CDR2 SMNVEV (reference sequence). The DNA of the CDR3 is TGTGCCAGCAGGGGGACAGGGGACGGGCGCAATCAGCCCCAGCATTTT. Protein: CASRGTGDGRNQPQHF.

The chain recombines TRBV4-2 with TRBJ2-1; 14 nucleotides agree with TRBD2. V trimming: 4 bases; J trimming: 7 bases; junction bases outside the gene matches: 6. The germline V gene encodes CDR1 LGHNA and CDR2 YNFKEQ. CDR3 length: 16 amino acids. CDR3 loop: CASSLSGTSGGNEQFF. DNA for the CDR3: TGTGCCAGCAGCCTTTCAGGGACTAGCGGGGGTAATGAGCAGTTCTTC.

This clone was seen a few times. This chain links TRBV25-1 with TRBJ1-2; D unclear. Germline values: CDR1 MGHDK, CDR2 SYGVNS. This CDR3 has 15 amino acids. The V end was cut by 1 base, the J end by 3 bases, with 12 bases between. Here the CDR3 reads CASSEFAGADYGYTF. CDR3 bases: TGTGCCAGCAGTGAATTTGCAGGTGCTGACTATGGCTACACCTTC.

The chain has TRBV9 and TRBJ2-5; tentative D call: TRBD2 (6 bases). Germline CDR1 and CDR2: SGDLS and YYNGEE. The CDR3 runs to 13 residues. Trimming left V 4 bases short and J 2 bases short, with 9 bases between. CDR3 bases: TGTGCCAGCAGCTCGCGGGGTCAAGAGACCCAGTACTTC. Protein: CASSSRGQETQYF.